The TCR beta chain under discussion was sequenced for a study of Ad26.COV2.S vaccination and SARS-CoV-2 variants. As for the study in general: The donor belonged to the COV1001 Ad26.COV2.S trial arm. Intramuscular Ad26.COV2.S at 5x10^10 or 1x10^11 viral particles. The study, taken as a whole, reports: CD8+ and CD4+ T cells specific for spike reportedly responded with substantial breadth after vaccination.

The data were produced by immunoSEQ multiplex PCR, yet TCRdb's version contains in-frame clones alone and is incomplete. The sample includes about 280,000 clones, around 87% seen only once; the top ten take under 4%. Treatment defined: 15 to 20 received Ad26.COV2.S at low or high dose, single or two shots; about 5 received placebo; per-sample allocation not given. On day 63 after the first injection, vaccine and placebo recipients gave samples. Vaccination employed an Ad26 vector expressing the Wuhan-strain SARS-CoV-2 spike. The CDR3 has 13 residues. V was cut by 3 bases and J by 4 bases, with 10 bases left in between. Germline assignment: CDR1 GTSNPN and CDR2 SVGIG (reference sequence). As concerns this clone: Its specificity is not known.

The starting material was peripheral blood, obtained in a trial of Ad26.COV2.S vaccine versus placebo. The chain uses TRBV30 and TRBJ1-3; D might be TRBD1 (6 bases). The receptor was isolated from a person aged 18-60 years who received the Ad26.COV2.S COVID-19 vaccine or a placebo. The CDR3 here is CAWSAGQGNTIYF. In DNA, the CDR3 is TGTGCCTGGAGCGCCGGACAGGGAAACACCATATATTTT.